This TCR beta chain was identified in a study of T-cell reconstitution after alpha-beta-depleted transplantation in children. General study points: The high TCRbeta diversity at day 60 in some patients came from surviving recipient T cells and thymic progenitors. At around two months after transplant, the alpha-beta T cells were reportedly derived from several hundred expanded clones that came from non-depleted graft cells. Hyperexpanded clones declined; after one year, newly produced T cells mostly supplied diversity.

Only a few counts were recorded for this clonotype. Its cognate antigen is unknown. CDR3 length: 14 residues. Germline CDR1 is SEHNR and CDR2 is FQNEAQ (reference sequence). V was clipped by 5 bases and J by 7 bases, with 12 bases between them. Unique molecular identifiers were incorporated into the prepared TCRbeta library. TCRdb re-analysed the PCR reads in MiXCR, keeping a single row per CDR3 protein. The sample includes around 700,000 distinct CDR3 sequences, 13% of them seen just once. The chain employs TRBV7-9 and TRBJ1-6, with no clear D. Sequenced material: PBMCs, taken before TCRalphabeta/CD19-depleted stem cell transplant. The origin of this receptor is a girl between 2 and 10 years old with congenital amegakaryocytic thrombocytopenia, due to receive a stem cell transplant. The CDR3 DNA is TGTGCCAGCAGCGCAACTAACTCCAATTCACCCCTCCACTTT. This codes for CASSATNSNSPLHF.